These 25 T cell receptor beta chains came from one sample sequenced in a study of radiation and T cells in renal cell carcinoma. The time point: blood 4 weeks post-SBRT, at nephrectomy. Treatment of the sample: 15 Gy SBRT to primary tumor, nephrectomy 4 weeks later. Measured with immunoSEQ multiplex PCR; TCRdb has only the in-frame clones, and not every one. The table records about 73,000 clones, less than 85% of them present only once. Specimen: blood, collected from a patient whose treatment included radiotherapy and nephrectomy. The receptors were gathered from a woman in her sixties with renal cell carcinoma.

This clone was seen just once. This sequence joins TRBV4-1 and TRBJ1-4; TRBD1 matches 7 bases. Trimming took 5 bases from V and 5 from J; bases not matched to a gene: 8. The CDR3 runs 15 residues. CDR1 is MGHRA, CDR2 YSYEKL, per germline. The CDR3 loop reads CASSYRDSSNEKLFF. In DNA, the CDR3 is TGCGCCAGCAGCTACCGGGACAGCAGCAATGAAAAACTGTTTTTT.

This chain joins TRBV14 and TRBJ2-5; D is unclear. V lost 2 bases to trimming and J lost 1 base, with 17 bases between them. The CDR3 has 17 amino acids. Germline V gives CDR1 SGHDN, CDR2 FVKESK. CDR3 residues: CASSQLIALGSQETQYF. The CDR3 DNA sequence: TGTGCCAGCAGCCAATTAATCGCCCTTGGCAGCCAAGAGACCCAGTACTTC.

The chain employs TRBV30 and TRBJ1-1, with D perhaps matching TRBD1 (6 bases). Germline V gene lookup returns CDR1 GTSNPN and CDR2 SVGIG (reference sequence). V was cut by 5 bases and J by 5 bases, with 18 bases left in between. CDR3 size: 14 residues. The CDR3 nucleotides read TGTGCCTGGCGGTTCGGGGGGGGCCGGACTGAAGCTTTCTTT. Translating it yields CAWRFGGGRTEAFF. The variable domain in full, with the rest retrieved from reference TRBV30 and TRBJ1-1, is SQTIHQWPATLVQPVGSPLSLECTVEGTSNPNLYWYRQAAGRGLQLLFYSVGIGQISSEVPQNLSASRPQDRQFILSSKKLLLSDSGFYLCAWRFGGGRTEAFFGQGTRLTVV.

This sequence joins TRBV5-1 and TRBJ2-5; TRBD1 aligns across 10 bases. The germline CDR1 and CDR2 sequences are SGHRS and YFSETQ. V lost 4 bases and J lost 5; bases outside the gene matches: 8. This CDR3 is built from 15 residues. The CDR3 loop reads CASSPEGQGWETQYF. The CDR3 DNA sequence: TGCGCCAGCAGCCCCGAGGGACAGGGGTGGGAGACCCAGTACTTC.

The rearrangement links TRBV2 to TRBJ1-5, with a tentative D call TRBD1 (6 bases). Germline V gives CDR1 SNHLY, CDR2 FYNNEI. V gave up 2 bases and J gave up 3 bases, with 14 bases separating them. The CDR3 has 16 amino acids. The DNA of the CDR3 is TGTGCCAGCAGTGAACAAGGGGGTAACCTCAATCAGCCCCAGCATTTT. It translates to CASSEQGGNLNQPQHF.

Notes on this clone: Other DNA sequences in the same sample also yield this CDR3. The V and J genes are TRBV5-3 and TRBJ2-1; D is possibly TRBD2 (6 bases). Being an ORF, TRBV5-3 has a function that is uncertain. The CDR3 loop spans 18 amino acids. Trimming stripped 5 bases from V and 4 bases from J, with 25 bases between. CDR3 in amino acids: CARRGRVKRGSSYNEQFF. CDR3 bases: TGTGCCAGAAGAGGACGTGTAAAACGGGGGAGCTCTTACAATGAGCAGTTCTTC.

The gene calls are TRBV27 and TRBJ2-2, with TRBD2 matching 7 bases. V gave up 5 bases and J gave up 3 bases; unmatched junction bases: 6. The CDR3 totals 15 residues. Germline lookup yields CDR1 MNHEY and CDR2 SMNVEV (reference sequence). The DNA of the CDR3 is TGTGCCAGCAGTCCCCGGGGAGGGGACACCGGGGAGCTGTTTTTT. It translates to CASSPRGGDTGELFF.

The J gene is TRBJ1-2, the V gene TRBV7-3, with 7 bases lining up with TRBD1. Germline-derived CDR1 and CDR2 are SGHTA and FQGTGA. This CDR3 has 14 amino acids. The J segment lost 7 bases and the V segment lost 5 bases, leaving 10 bases of the junction unmatched. CDR3 nucleotide sequence: TGTGCCAGCAGCATTCCGGGACAGAGGGTTGGCTACACCTTC. Its translation is CASSIPGQRVGYTF.

This chain uses TRBV2 with TRBJ2-7; tentative D call: TRBD1 (9 bases). Germline loops: CDR1 SNHLY, CDR2 FYNNEI. The length of the CDR3 is 15 residues. Trimming left V 5 bases short and J 7 bases short, with 21 bases between. The CDR3 DNA is TGTGCCAGCAGTTGGACAGGGGACCCGGGGGGGGAGCAGTACTTC. This encodes CASSWTGDPGGEQYF.

This clone was found a few times. V and J are TRBV19 and TRBJ1-1; TRBD1 aligns across 9 bases. The V gene end was trimmed by 6 bases and the J gene end by 6 bases; junction bases not matched to a gene: 11. The CDR3 is 15 residues long. Germline CDR1 and CDR2: LNHDA and SQIVND (reference sequence). CDR3 nucleotides: TGTGCCAGTAGCCCGACGGACAGGGGCCTATCTGAAGCTTTCTTT. This sequence encodes CASSPTDRGLSEAFF.

V and J are TRBV9 and TRBJ2-3; no clear D gene. The V end lost 0 bases, the J end lost 0 bases, and 5 bases lay between the germline ends. CDR1 is SGDLS and CDR2 is YYNGEE in the germline V gene. This CDR3 comprises 14 residues. CDR3 sequence reads: CASSVDTSTDTQYF. In DNA, the CDR3 is TGTGCCAGCAGCGTAGATACTAGCACAGATACGCAGTATTTT.

The V call is TRBV6-6, the J call TRBJ2-1, with TRBD1 as a possible D gene (11 bases). V was shortened by 2 bases and J by 9 bases, with 20 bases between the two germline ends. Germline assignment: CDR1 MNHNY and CDR2 SVGAGI (reference sequence). CDR3 length equals 16 residues. CDR3 in amino acids: CASSYPAGGTGGEQFF. The CDR3 DNA is TGTGCCAGCAGTTACCCAGCGGGAGGGACAGGGGGTGAGCAGTTCTTC.

The CDR3 DNA reads as TGTGCCAGCTCTGGACAGGGAGGAAACACCATATATTTT. As protein: CASSGQGGNTIYF. V usage is TRBV27 and J usage is TRBJ1-3; TRBD1 aligns across 8 bases. Germline V gives CDR1 MNHEY, CDR2 SMNVEV (reference sequence). V shed 8 bases, J shed 4 bases, and the junction held 4 bases outside the gene matches. This CDR3 contains 13 residues.

With respect to this clone: This CDR3 is also generated by other DNA sequences in the sample. The chain carries TRBV20-1 and TRBJ2-5; no reliable D call. Trimming cost V 0 bases and J 5 bases, with 4 bases left between them. Looked up from germline, CDR1 is DFQATT and CDR2 is SNEGSKA (reference sequence). This CDR3 is built from 11 residues. CDR3 protein: CSARELETQYF. The CDR3 nucleotides read TGCAGTGCTAGAGAGCTGGAGACCCAGTACTTC.

This CDR3 reads CATSQGAKTEAFF. The CDR3 nucleotides read TGTGCCACCTCACAGGGGGCGAAAACTGAAGCTTTCTTT. V usage is TRBV2 and J usage is TRBJ1-1; 9 bases fit TRBD1. The ends lost 10 bases at V and 5 bases at J; junction bases unmatched: 8. Germline V gives CDR1 SNHLY, CDR2 FYNNEI. The CDR3 runs 13 residues.

The rearrangement joins TRBV5-1 to TRBJ2-1; possibly TRBD2 for D (6 bases). V lost 4 bases to trimming and J lost 8 bases, with 16 bases between them. The CDR3 spans 14 residues. The germline gives CDR1 SGHRS, CDR2 YFSETQ. CDR3 nucleotides: TGCGCCAGCAGCGGAACGTATGGAGGGGATGAGCAGTTCTTC. This codes for CASSGTYGGDEQFF.

The gene calls are TRBV27 and TRBJ1-1, with D perhaps TRBD1 (5 bases). The germline gives CDR1 MNHEY, CDR2 SMNVEV (reference sequence). The V end lost 4 bases, the J end lost 4 bases, and 13 bases lay between the germline ends. CDR3 length: 14 residues. CDR3 amino acids: CASSSGGGSTEAFF. CDR3 DNA sequence: TGTGCCAGCAGTTCCGGGGGAGGAAGCACTGAAGCTTTCTTT.

V usage is TRBV5-6 and J usage is TRBJ2-2; 7 nucleotides match TRBD2. Per germline, CDR1 SGHDT and CDR2 YYEEEE. The CDR3 length is 16 residues. V lost 0 bases and J lost 4; bases outside the gene matches: 6. CDR3 DNA: TGTGCCAGCAGCTTGGGTCAGGGAGGGGCCACCGGGGAGCTGTTTTTT. It codes for CASSLGQGGATGELFF.

V usage is TRBV19 and J usage is TRBJ2-7; D is perhaps TRBD1 (6 bases). Germline V gene sequence: CDR1 LNHDA, CDR2 SQIVND (reference sequence). The CDR3 length is 13 residues. Trimming shortened V by 1 base and J by 6 bases, and 10 bases separated the two germline ends. CDR3 sequence: CASSIGGGSEQYF. The DNA of the CDR3 is TGTGCCAGTAGTATAGGAGGGGGATCCGAGCAGTACTTC.

The genes are TRBV28 and TRBJ1-1; D possibly corresponds to TRBD1 (5 bases). Germline lookup yields CDR1 MDHEN and CDR2 SYDVKM. V lost 6 bases and J lost 7, with 15 bases in between. The CDR3 has 13 amino acids. CDR3 residues: CASSYPKGIEAFF. The DNA of the CDR3 is TGTGCCAGCAGCTATCCTAAGGGGATTGAAGCTTTCTTT.

J is TRBJ1-5 and V is TRBV30; a possible D gene is TRBD1 (5 bases). The CDR3 covers 17 residues. Germline CDR1 GTSNPN, CDR2 SVGIG (reference sequence). Trimming shortened V by 0 bases and J by 2 bases, and 17 bases separated the two germline ends. CDR3 coding DNA: TGTGCCTGGAGTGTTGTGCAGGGAAGGGCAGGCAATCAGCCCCAGCATTTT. Translation gives CAWSVVQGRAGNQPQHF.

The rearrangement links TRBV4-1 to TRBJ2-5; D unresolved. The J call is in doubt because the DNA end fits TRBJ2-7 better. CDR1 is MGHRA and CDR2 is YSYEKL in the germline V gene. CDR3 length: 13 residues. The CDR3 loop reads CASSSQSSYEQYF. The CDR3 bases are TGCGCCAGCAGCTCCCAAAGCTCCTACGAGCAGTACTTC.

The V call is TRBV19, the J call TRBJ2-3; TRBD1 is a possible D gene (7 bases). V shed 5 bases and J shed 3 bases, with 12 bases lying between them. The CDR3 has 14 amino acids. Germline CDR1 LNHDA, CDR2 SQIVND (reference sequence). CDR3 protein: CASSVQGGTDTQYF. The CDR3 coding sequence is TGTGCCAGTAGTGTTCAGGGGGGTACAGATACGCAGTATTTT.

The rearrangement uses TRBV19 and TRBJ1-1, with D perhaps TRBD1 (6 bases). Germline values: CDR1 LNHDA, CDR2 SQIVND (reference sequence). V lost 1 base to trimming and J lost 1 base, with 10 bases between them. The CDR3 extends over 15 amino acids. This chain's CDR3 is CASSIGRTANTEAFF. The CDR3 DNA reads as TGTGCCAGTAGTATAGGAAGGACAGCGAACACTGAAGCTTTCTTT.

The V gene is TRBV16, the J gene TRBJ2-5; D is unresolved. CDR3 length: 16 amino acids. Trimming pared 3 bases from V and 0 bases from J, leaving 14 bases between. From germline, CDR1 is KGHSY and CDR2 FQNENV. The DNA for the CDR3 is TGTGCCAGCAGCCAGGTGGGAATGGAGTACCAAGAGACCCAGTACTTC. As protein: CASSQVGMEYQETQYF.